The sequence of this T cell receptor beta chain was determined in a study of T-cell memory formation after mild COVID-19. CDR1 is MNHNS and CDR2 is SASEGT in the germline V gene. The V end was cut by 7 bases, the J end by 2 bases, with 13 bases between. This CDR3 has 14 residues. MiXCR was run by TCRdb on the 5' RACE reads, yielding one entry per CDR3 protein. Among about 350,000 distinct CDR3 sequences, roughly an eighth were seen once, and the ten largest hold roughly 22%. Study findings and constraints: CD4+ contracting clones were mainly CM and EM; CD8+ ones, EMRA.

In the case of this clonotype: Antigen unknown.

V gene TRBV6-1 combines with J gene TRBJ2-3; D call uncertain. Sequenced sample: PBMCs or a T cell subset sorted from them (not recorded which). The receptor's source is a man between 18 and 35 years old who had mild COVID-19 (a few samples of this study predate the infection). Cell type and time point are not known. CDR3 nucleotide sequence: TGTGCCAGCATTAGAGGACCCGTCACAGATACGCAGTATTTT. It yields the protein CASIRGPVTDTQYF.